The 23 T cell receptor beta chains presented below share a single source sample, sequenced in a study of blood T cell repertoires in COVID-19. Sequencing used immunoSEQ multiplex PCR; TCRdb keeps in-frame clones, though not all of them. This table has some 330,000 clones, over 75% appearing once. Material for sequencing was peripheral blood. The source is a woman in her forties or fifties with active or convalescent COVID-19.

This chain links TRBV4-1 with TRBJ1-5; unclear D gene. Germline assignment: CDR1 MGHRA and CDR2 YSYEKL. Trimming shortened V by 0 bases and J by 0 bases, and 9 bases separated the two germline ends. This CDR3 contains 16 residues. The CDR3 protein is CASSQESGYSNQPQHF. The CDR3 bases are TGCGCCAGCAGCCAAGAGTCGGGTTATAGCAATCAGCCCCAGCATTTT.

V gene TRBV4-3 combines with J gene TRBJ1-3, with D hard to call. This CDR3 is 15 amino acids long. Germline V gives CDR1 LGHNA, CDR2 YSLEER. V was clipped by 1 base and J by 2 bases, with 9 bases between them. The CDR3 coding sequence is TGCGCCAGCAGCCAAGCTCTACAGACTGGAAACACCATATATTTT. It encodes CASSQALQTGNTIYF.

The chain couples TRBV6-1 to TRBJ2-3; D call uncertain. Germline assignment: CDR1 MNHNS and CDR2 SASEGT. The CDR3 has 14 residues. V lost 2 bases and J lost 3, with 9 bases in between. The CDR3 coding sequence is TGTGCCAGCAGTGAACTAATTCTTACAGATACGCAGTATTTT. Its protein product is CASSELILTDTQYF.

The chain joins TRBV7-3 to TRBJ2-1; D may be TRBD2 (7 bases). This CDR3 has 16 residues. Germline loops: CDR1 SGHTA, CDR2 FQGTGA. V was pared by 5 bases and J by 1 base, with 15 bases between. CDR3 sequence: CASSPEGGRSYNEQFF. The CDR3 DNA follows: TGTGCCAGCAGCCCCGAGGGGGGGCGTTCCTACAATGAGCAGTTCTTC.

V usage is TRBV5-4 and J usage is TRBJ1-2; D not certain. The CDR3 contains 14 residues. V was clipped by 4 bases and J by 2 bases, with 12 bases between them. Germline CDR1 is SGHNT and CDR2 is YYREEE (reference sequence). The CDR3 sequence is CASSRTRGNYGYTF. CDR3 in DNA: TGTGCCAGCAGCAGGACCCGGGGAAACTATGGCTACACCTTC.

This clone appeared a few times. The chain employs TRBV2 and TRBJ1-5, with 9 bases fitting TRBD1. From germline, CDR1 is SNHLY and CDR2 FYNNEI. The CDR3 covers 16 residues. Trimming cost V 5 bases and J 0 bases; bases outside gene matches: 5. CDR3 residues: CASSTRTGDSNQPQHF. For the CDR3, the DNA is TGTGCCAGCAGTACTAGGACAGGGGATAGCAATCAGCCCCAGCATTTT.

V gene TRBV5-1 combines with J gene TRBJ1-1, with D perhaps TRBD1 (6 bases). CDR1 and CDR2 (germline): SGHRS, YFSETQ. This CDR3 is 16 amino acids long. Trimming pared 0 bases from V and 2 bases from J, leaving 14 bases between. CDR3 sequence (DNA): TGCGCCAGCAGCTTGGAAGTGGGGGGGCGAAACACTGAAGCTTTCTTT. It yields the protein CASSLEVGGRNTEAFF.

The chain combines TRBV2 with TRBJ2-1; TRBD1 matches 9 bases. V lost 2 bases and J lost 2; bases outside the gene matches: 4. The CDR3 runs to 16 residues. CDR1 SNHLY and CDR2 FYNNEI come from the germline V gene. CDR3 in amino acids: CASSEWDRDTYNEQFF. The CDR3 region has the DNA TGTGCCAGCAGTGAATGGGACAGGGACACCTACAATGAGCAGTTCTTC.

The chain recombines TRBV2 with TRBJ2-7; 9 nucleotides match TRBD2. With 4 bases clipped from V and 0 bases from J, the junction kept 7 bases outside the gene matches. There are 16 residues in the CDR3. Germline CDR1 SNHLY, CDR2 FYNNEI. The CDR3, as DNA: TGTGCCAGCAGTGGAGCTAGCGGGGTCATCTCCTACGAGCAGTACTTC. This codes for CASSGASGVISYEQYF.

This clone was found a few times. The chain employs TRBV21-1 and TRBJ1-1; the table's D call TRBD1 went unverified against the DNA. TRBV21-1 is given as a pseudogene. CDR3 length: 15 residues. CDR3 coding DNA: TGTGCCAGCAGGCCTACAGGGGGCGGGAACACTGAAGCTTTCTTT. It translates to CASRPTGGGNTEAFF.

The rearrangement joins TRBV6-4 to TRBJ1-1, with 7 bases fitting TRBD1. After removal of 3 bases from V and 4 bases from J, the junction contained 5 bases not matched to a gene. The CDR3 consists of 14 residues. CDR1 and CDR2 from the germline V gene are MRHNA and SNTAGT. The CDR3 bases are TGTGCCAGCAGTGAAACAGGGGAAAGCACTGAAGCTTTCTTT. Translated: CASSETGESTEAFF.

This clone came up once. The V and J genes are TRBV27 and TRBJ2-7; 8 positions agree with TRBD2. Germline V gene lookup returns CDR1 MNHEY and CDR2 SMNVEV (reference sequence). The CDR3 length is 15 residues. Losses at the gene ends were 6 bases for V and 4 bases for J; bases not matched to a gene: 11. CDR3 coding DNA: TGTGCCAGCAGGAATGGGGCTAGCGGGTCTTACGAGCAGTACTTC. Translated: CASRNGASGSYEQYF.

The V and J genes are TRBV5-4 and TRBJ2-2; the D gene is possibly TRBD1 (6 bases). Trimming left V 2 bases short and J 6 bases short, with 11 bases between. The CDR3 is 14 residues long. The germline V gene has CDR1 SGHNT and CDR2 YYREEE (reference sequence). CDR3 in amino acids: CASSLTGKPGELFF. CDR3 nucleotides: TGTGCCAGCAGCTTAACAGGGAAACCCGGGGAGCTGTTTTTT.

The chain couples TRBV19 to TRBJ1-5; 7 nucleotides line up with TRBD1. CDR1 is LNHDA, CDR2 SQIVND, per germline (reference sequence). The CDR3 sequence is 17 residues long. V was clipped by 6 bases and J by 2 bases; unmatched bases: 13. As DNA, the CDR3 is TGTGCCAGTAGGGGAGTAGGGGGCGAACTCGGCAATCAGCCCCAGCATTTT. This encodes CASRGVGGELGNQPQHF.

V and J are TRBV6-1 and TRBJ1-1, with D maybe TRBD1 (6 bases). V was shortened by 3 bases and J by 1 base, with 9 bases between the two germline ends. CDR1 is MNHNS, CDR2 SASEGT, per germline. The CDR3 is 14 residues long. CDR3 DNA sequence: TGTGCCAGCAGTGAGCTGGGGGCGAACACTGAAGCTTTCTTT. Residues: CASSELGANTEAFF.

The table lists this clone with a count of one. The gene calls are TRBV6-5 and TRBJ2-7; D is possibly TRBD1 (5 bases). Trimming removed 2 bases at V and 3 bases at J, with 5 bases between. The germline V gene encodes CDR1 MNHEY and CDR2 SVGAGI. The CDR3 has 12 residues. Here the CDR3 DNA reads TGTGCCAGCAGTTACGACAGCTACGAGCAGTACTTC. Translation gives CASSYDSYEQYF.

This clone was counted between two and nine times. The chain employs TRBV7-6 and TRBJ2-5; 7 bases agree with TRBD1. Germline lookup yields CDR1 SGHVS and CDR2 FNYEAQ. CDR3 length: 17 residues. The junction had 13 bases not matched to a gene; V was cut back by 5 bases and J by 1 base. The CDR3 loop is CASSPYGGQLFQETQYF. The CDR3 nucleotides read TGTGCCAGCAGCCCTTATGGGGGACAGCTTTTCCAAGAGACCCAGTACTTC. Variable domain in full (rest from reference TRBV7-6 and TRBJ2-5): GAGVSQSPRYKVTKRGQDVALRCDPISGHVSLYWYRQALGQGPEFLTYFNYEAQQDKSGLPNDRFSAERPEGSISTLTIQRTEQRDSAMYRCASSPYGGQLFQETQYFGPGTRLLVL.

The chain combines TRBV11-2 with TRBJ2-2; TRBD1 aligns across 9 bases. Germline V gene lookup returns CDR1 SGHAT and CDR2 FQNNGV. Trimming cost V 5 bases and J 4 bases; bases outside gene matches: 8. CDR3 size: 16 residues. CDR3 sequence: CASSRPWTGVTGELFF. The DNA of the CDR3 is TGTGCCAGCAGCCGCCCCTGGACAGGGGTCACCGGGGAGCTGTTTTTT.

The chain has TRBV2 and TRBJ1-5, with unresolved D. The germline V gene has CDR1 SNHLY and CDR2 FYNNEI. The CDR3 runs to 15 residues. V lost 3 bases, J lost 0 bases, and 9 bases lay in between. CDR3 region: CASSDSGVSNQPQHF. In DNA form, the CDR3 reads TGTGCCAGCAGTGACTCCGGGGTTAGCAATCAGCCCCAGCATTTT.

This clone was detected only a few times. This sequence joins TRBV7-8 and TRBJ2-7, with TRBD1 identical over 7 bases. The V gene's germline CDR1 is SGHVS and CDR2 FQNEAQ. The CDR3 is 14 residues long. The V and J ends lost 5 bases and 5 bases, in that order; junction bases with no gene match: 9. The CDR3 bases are TGTGCCAGCAGCCCCTGGGACAGAGGGGACGAGCAGTACTTC. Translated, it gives CASSPWDRGDEQYF.

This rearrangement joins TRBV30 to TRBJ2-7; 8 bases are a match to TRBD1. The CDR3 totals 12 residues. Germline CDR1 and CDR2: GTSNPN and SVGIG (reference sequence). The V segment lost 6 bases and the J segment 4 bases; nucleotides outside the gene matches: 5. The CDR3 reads CACQDREYEQYF. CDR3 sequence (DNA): TGTGCCTGCCAGGACAGGGAGTACGAGCAGTACTTC.

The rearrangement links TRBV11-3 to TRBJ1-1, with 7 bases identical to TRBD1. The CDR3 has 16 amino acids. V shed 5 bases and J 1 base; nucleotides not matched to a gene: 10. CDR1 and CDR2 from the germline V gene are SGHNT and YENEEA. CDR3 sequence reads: CASSHRQGGENTEAFF. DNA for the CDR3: TGTGCCAGCAGCCATAGACAGGGCGGCGAGAACACTGAAGCTTTCTTT.

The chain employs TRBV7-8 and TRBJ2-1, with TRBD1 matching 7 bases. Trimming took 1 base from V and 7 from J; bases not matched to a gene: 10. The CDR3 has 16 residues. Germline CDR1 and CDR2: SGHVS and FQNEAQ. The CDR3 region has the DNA TGTGCCAGCAGCTTAGTCACAGGGGTTAGAGGGAATGAGCAGTTCTTC. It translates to CASSLVTGVRGNEQFF.